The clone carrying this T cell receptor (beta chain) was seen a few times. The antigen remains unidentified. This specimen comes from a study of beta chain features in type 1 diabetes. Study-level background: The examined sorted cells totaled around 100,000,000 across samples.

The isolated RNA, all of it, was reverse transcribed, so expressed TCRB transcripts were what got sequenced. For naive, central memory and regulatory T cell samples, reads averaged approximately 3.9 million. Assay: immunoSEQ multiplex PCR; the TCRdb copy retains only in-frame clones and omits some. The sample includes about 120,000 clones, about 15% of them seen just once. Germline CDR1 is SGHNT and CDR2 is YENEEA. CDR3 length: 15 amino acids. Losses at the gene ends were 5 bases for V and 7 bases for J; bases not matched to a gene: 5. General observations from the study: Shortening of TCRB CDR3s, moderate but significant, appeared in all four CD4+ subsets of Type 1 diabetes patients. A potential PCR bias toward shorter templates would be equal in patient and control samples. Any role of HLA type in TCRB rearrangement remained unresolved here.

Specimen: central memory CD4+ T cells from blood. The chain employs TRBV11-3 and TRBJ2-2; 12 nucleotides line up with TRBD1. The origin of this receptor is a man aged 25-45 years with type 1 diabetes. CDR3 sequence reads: CASSLGQGANGELFF. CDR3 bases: TGTGCCAGCAGCCTGGGACAGGGGGCCAACGGGGAGCTGTTTTTT. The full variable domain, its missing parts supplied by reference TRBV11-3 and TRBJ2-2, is EAGVVQSPRYKIIEKKQPVAFWCNPISGHNTLYWYLQNLGQGPELLIRYENEEAVDDSQLPKDRFSAERLKGVDSTLKIQPAELGDSAVYLCASSLGQGANGELFFGEGSRLTVL.